This is a list of T cell receptor beta chains from one sample in a study of shared clonotypes between healthy human individuals. The method was immunoSEQ multiplex PCR; TCRdb's version includes in-frame clones alone and lacks a portion of them. Of 2.3 million or so clones detected, 90% to 95% appear once; the ten largest clones hold under 0.45%. The sequenced sample consisted of naive CD4+ T cells from PBMCs. The origin of the receptors is a man between 18 and 35 years old in good health. Some clones in this sample may be carry-over from other donors' samples. Both conserved end residues are part of each CDR3. A D gene is named only where the DNA matches it firmly. Clone size is given for some rows only: seen once, a few or many times, or a class if the clone is expanded.

clone_size: -
v_call: TRBV7-2
j_call: TRBJ2-7
d_call: -
cdr3_aa: CASSLRTASSYEQYF
cdr3_nt: TGTGCCAGCAGCTTAAGGACAGCTAGCTCCTACGAGCAGTACTTC

clone_size: -
v_call: TRBV7-9
j_call: TRBJ2-7
d_call: -
cdr3_aa: CASSLVARTNEQYF
cdr3_nt: TGTGCCAGCAGCTTAGTGGCCCGGACCAACGAGCAGTACTTC

clone_size: -
v_call: TRBV5-4
j_call: TRBJ2-7
d_call: -
cdr3_aa: CASSPGTALGYEQYF
cdr3_nt: TGTGCCAGCAGCCCCGGGACCGCCCTAGGCTACGAGCAGTACTTC

clone_size: -
v_call: TRBV5-1
j_call: TRBJ2-3
d_call: TRBD2
cdr3_aa: CASSFGGRKSDTQYF
cdr3_nt: TGCGCCAGCAGCTTCGGCGGGAGAAAATCAGATACGCAGTATTTT

clone_size: -
v_call: TRBV29-1
j_call: TRBJ2-3
d_call: -
cdr3_aa: CSVGGKYTDTQYF
cdr3_nt: TGCAGCGTTGGAGGGAAATACACAGATACGCAGTATTTT

clone_size: -
v_call: TRBV28
j_call: TRBJ2-3
d_call: -
cdr3_aa: CASRTLLGGLTDTQYF
cdr3_nt: TGTGCCAGCAGAACCCTCTTAGGGGGACTCACAGATACGCAGTATTTT

clone_size: -
v_call: TRBV6-5
j_call: TRBJ2-7
d_call: -
cdr3_aa: CASSSPAKEYF
cdr3_nt: TGTGCCAGCAGTTCCCCGGCTAAAGAGTACTTC

clone_size: -
v_call: TRBV5-1
j_call: TRBJ2-3
d_call: -
cdr3_aa: CASSLNRRDTQYF
cdr3_nt: TGCGCCAGCAGCTTGAATAGGCGAGATACGCAGTATTTT

clone_size: -
v_call: TRBV5-1
j_call: TRBJ2-5
d_call: -
cdr3_aa: CASSLGTAETQYF
cdr3_nt: TGCGCCAGCAGCTTGGGGACAGCAGAGACCCAGTACTTC

clone_size: -
v_call: TRBV7-2
j_call: TRBJ2-5
d_call: -
cdr3_aa: CASSLVVLETQYF
cdr3_nt: TGTGCCAGCAGCTTAGTCGTTTTGGAGACCCAGTACTTC

clone_size: once
v_call: TRBV6-6
j_call: TRBJ2-5
d_call: -
cdr3_aa: CASTQGGETQYF
cdr3_nt: TGTGCCAGCACCCAGGGGGGAGAGACCCAGTACTTC

clone_size: -
v_call: TRBV5-4
j_call: TRBJ2-1
d_call: TRBD1
cdr3_aa: CASSAGQGAYNEQFF
cdr3_nt: TGTGCCAGCAGCGCCGGACAGGGGGCCTACAATGAGCAGTTCTTC

clone_size: once
v_call: TRBV11-2
j_call: TRBJ2-3
d_call: -
cdr3_aa: CASTGYDTQYF
cdr3_nt: TGTGCCAGCACAGGGTACGATACGCAGTATTTT

clone_size: -
v_call: TRBV6-1
j_call: TRBJ1-1
d_call: -
cdr3_aa: CASSENRGGRENTEAFF
cdr3_nt: TGTGCCAGCAGTGAAAATCGGGGAGGACGGGAGAACACTGAAGCTTTCTTT

clone_size: -
v_call: TRBV21-1
j_call: TRBJ2-7
d_call: -
cdr3_aa: CASSQLGLANNSYEQYF
cdr3_nt: TGTGCCAGCAGCCAACTGGGACTAGCGAACAACTCCTACGAGCAGTACTTC

clone_size: -
v_call: TRBV4-1
j_call: TRBJ2-7
d_call: TRBD2
cdr3_aa: CASSQDWEWGLAGGQVNEQYF
cdr3_nt: TGCGCCAGCAGCCAAGATTGGGAATGGGGACTAGCGGGAGGGCAGGTTAACGAGCAGTACTTC

clone_size: -
v_call: TRBV10-3
j_call: TRBJ2-3
d_call: -
cdr3_aa: CAISESAGNTDTQYF
cdr3_nt: TGTGCCATCAGTGAGAGCGCGGGAAACACAGATACGCAGTATTTT

clone_size: -
v_call: TRBV28
j_call: TRBJ1-6
d_call: -
cdr3_aa: CASSSQGLHNSPLHF
cdr3_nt: TGTGCCAGCAGTTCACAGGGTTTACATAATTCACCCCTCCACTTT

clone_size: -
v_call: TRBV18
j_call: TRBJ2-1
d_call: TRBD2
cdr3_aa: CASSPPSGRANEQFF
cdr3_nt: TGTGCCAGCTCACCCCCAAGCGGGAGGGCCAATGAGCAGTTCTTC

clone_size: -
v_call: TRBV6-6
j_call: TRBJ1-2
d_call: TRBD1
cdr3_aa: CASRTGQGYGYTF
cdr3_nt: TGTGCCAGCAGGACGGGACAGGGCTATGGCTACACCTTC

clone_size: -
v_call: TRBV11-2
j_call: TRBJ2-2
d_call: -
cdr3_aa: CASSSTSKGGELFF
cdr3_nt: TGTGCCAGCAGCTCGACGTCCAAGGGCGGGGAGCTGTTTTTT

clone_size: -
v_call: TRBV6-7
j_call: TRBJ2-7
d_call: TRBD2
cdr3_aa: CASSYRTLTSGRVPTYEQYF
cdr3_nt: TGTGCCAGCAGTTACCGCACTCTCACTAGCGGGAGGGTACCCACCTACGAGCAGTACTTC

clone_size: -
v_call: TRBV7-9
j_call: TRBJ1-2
d_call: -
cdr3_aa: CASSSPPNYGYTF
cdr3_nt: TGTGCCAGCAGCTCGCCACCTAACTATGGCTACACCTTC

clone_size: -
v_call: TRBV30
j_call: TRBJ1-2
d_call: TRBD1
cdr3_aa: CAWSADRGLGYTF
cdr3_nt: TGTGCCTGGAGTGCGGACAGGGGGCTTGGCTACACCTTC

clone_size: -
v_call: TRBV7-2
j_call: TRBJ1-2
d_call: TRBD1
cdr3_aa: CASSPDRVYGYTF
cdr3_nt: TGTGCCAGCAGCCCGGACAGGGTCTATGGCTACACCTTC

clone_size: -
v_call: TRBV28
j_call: TRBJ2-1
d_call: TRBD2
cdr3_aa: CASLAGGNYNEQFF
cdr3_nt: TGTGCCAGCCTAGCGGGGGGGAACTACAATGAGCAGTTCTTC

clone_size: once
v_call: TRBV29-1
j_call: TRBJ1-2
d_call: -
cdr3_aa: CSVGGGVPLGSRRTFYGYTF
cdr3_nt: TGCAGCGTTGGAGGAGGGGTCCCCTTGGGCAGCCGACGAACCTTCTATGGCTACACCTTC

clone_size: -
v_call: TRBV5-1
j_call: TRBJ2-3
d_call: -
cdr3_aa: CASSLGQEIDTQYF
cdr3_nt: TGCGCCAGCAGCCTGGGACAAGAGATAGATACGCAGTATTTT

clone_size: -
v_call: TRBV13
j_call: TRBJ1-4
d_call: -
cdr3_aa: CASSLVWGSEKLFF
cdr3_nt: TGTGCCAGCAGCTTAGTATGGGGATCCGAAAAACTGTTTTTT

clone_size: -
v_call: TRBV28
j_call: TRBJ1-1
d_call: TRBD1
cdr3_aa: CASSPQGDTEAFF
cdr3_nt: TGTGCCAGCAGTCCTCAGGGGGACACTGAAGCTTTCTTT

clone_size: -
v_call: TRBV15
j_call: TRBJ1-1
d_call: TRBD1
cdr3_aa: CATSRVTGLTEAFF
cdr3_nt: TGTGCCACCAGCAGGGTGACAGGGCTCACTGAAGCTTTCTTT

clone_size: -
v_call: TRBV6-1
j_call: TRBJ2-1
d_call: -
cdr3_aa: CASDLWRKSDEQFF
cdr3_nt: TGTGCCAGCGATTTGTGGCGGAAGTCGGATGAGCAGTTCTTC

clone_size: -
v_call: TRBV5-8
j_call: TRBJ2-7
d_call: -
cdr3_aa: CASSGGGRGPIEQYF
cdr3_nt: TGTGCCAGCAGCGGGGGGGGCCGGGGGCCCATCGAGCAGTACTTC

clone_size: -
v_call: TRBV7-9
j_call: TRBJ1-2
d_call: TRBD1
cdr3_aa: CASSTPGQANYGYTF
cdr3_nt: TGTGCCAGCAGCACACCGGGACAGGCTAACTATGGCTACACCTTC

clone_size: -
v_call: TRBV9
j_call: TRBJ2-5
d_call: TRBD2
cdr3_aa: CASSAQGTRLETQYF
cdr3_nt: TGTGCCAGCAGCGCCCAGGGGACTAGATTGGAGACCCAGTACTTC

clone_size: -
v_call: TRBV7-9
j_call: TRBJ1-4
d_call: -
cdr3_aa: CASSLGAANEKLFF
cdr3_nt: TGTGCCAGCAGCTTAGGGGCAGCTAATGAAAAACTGTTTTTT

clone_size: -
v_call: TRBV2
j_call: TRBJ1-2
d_call: -
cdr3_aa: CASGQGSFYGYTF
cdr3_nt: TGTGCCAGTGGTCAGGGAAGTTTCTATGGCTACACCTTC

clone_size: -
v_call: TRBV28
j_call: TRBJ1-1
d_call: -
cdr3_aa: CASTLRGDTEAFF
cdr3_nt: TGTGCCAGCACCCTAAGGGGGGACACTGAAGCTTTCTTT

clone_size: -
v_call: TRBV11-3
j_call: TRBJ1-4
d_call: -
cdr3_aa: CASSFQDTGTPSPNEKLFF
cdr3_nt: TGTGCCAGCAGCTTTCAGGACACTGGGACACCCAGCCCGAATGAAAAACTGTTTTTT

clone_size: -
v_call: TRBV10-3
j_call: TRBJ1-1
d_call: TRBD1
cdr3_aa: CAISDRQGGSTEAFF
cdr3_nt: TGTGCCATCAGCGACCGACAGGGGGGAAGTACTGAAGCTTTCTTT

clone_size: -
v_call: TRBV6-5
j_call: TRBJ2-7
d_call: -
cdr3_aa: CASSPDRGLAGVLYF
cdr3_nt: TGTGCCAGCAGTCCTGACAGGGGGTTAGCGGGAGTTCTGTACTTC

clone_size: few
v_call: TRBV5-6
j_call: TRBJ1-4
d_call: -
cdr3_aa: CASSLLLGEKLFF
cdr3_nt: TGTGCCAGCAGCTTACTCCTGGGTGAAAAACTGTTTTTT

clone_size: few
v_call: TRBV19
j_call: TRBJ1-5
d_call: TRBD1
cdr3_aa: CASSPRQGGPQPQHF
cdr3_nt: TGTGCCAGTAGTCCCAGACAGGGAGGTCCTCAGCCCCAGCATTTT

clone_size: -
v_call: TRBV5-1
j_call: TRBJ1-4
d_call: -
cdr3_aa: CASSRDYEKLFF
cdr3_nt: TGCGCCAGCAGCCGTGACTATGAAAAACTGTTTTTT

clone_size: -
v_call: TRBV28
j_call: TRBJ1-1
d_call: TRBD1
cdr3_aa: CASRRQGGNTEAFF
cdr3_nt: TGTGCCAGCAGGCGACAGGGGGGGAACACTGAAGCTTTCTTT